The 4 T cell receptor beta chains reported below all come from one sample, sequenced in a study of cytomegalovirus exposure and HLA in healthy donors. The PCR had 60 Vbeta and 13 Jbeta primers. The method was immunoSEQ multiplex PCR; TCRdb's version includes in-frame clones alone and lacks a portion of them. Recorded for this sample: tens of thousands of clones. Specimen: PBMCs. The receptors shown here come from a female donor in good health and CMV-seronegative.

This chain connects TRBV5-6 to TRBJ1-6; D gene ambiguous. The CDR3 loop spans 14 amino acids. Germline CDR1 is SGHDT and CDR2 is YYEEEE. Trimming cost V 2 bases and J 9 bases, with 12 bases left between them. The CDR3 loop reads CASSLSSRTSPLHF. CDR3 nucleotide sequence: TGTGCCAGCAGCTTATCTTCCAGAACTTCACCCCTCCACTTT. The full variable domain, completed using reference TRBV5-6 and TRBJ1-6, is DAGVTQSPTHLIKTRGQQVTLRCSPKSGHDTVSWYQQALGQGPQFIFQYYEEEERQRGNFPDRFSGHQFPNYSSELNVNALLLGDSALYLCASSLSSRTSPLHFGNGTRLTVT.

The chain couples TRBV18 to TRBJ2-2; D possibly corresponds to TRBD2 (5 bases). The CDR3 length is 17 residues. V was clipped by 3 bases and J by 6 bases, with 20 bases between them. CDR1 is KGHSH, CDR2 LQKENI, per germline. The CDR3 sequence is CASSPSIRASRAGELFF. CDR3 nucleotide sequence: TGTGCCAGCTCACCCTCGATCCGGGCTAGCCGCGCCGGGGAGCTGTTTTTT. The full variable domain, with the rest looked up from reference TRBV18 and TRBJ2-2, is NAGVMQNPRHLVRRRGQEARLRCSPMKGHSHVYWYRQLPEEGLKFMVYLQKENIIDESGMPKERFSAEFPKEGPSILRIQQVVRGDSAAYFCASSPSIRASRAGELFFGEGSRLTVL.

This chain uses TRBV13 with TRBJ2-6; tentative D call: TRBD2 (5 bases). Germline assignment: CDR1 PRHDT and CDR2 FYEKMQ (reference sequence). Trimming removed 5 bases at V and 0 bases at J, with 14 bases between. This CDR3 has 17 amino acids. CDR3: CASSRGLSFSGANVLTF. CDR3 nucleotide sequence: TGTGCCAGCAGCCGCGGGTTGTCCTTCTCTGGGGCCAACGTCCTGACTTTC.

The CDR3 protein is CAWSVGTGTYNEQFF. CDR3 in DNA: TGTGCCTGGAGTGTTGGGACAGGGACCTACAATGAGCAGTTCTTC. The V call is TRBV30, the J call TRBJ2-1; the match to TRBD1 covers 9 bases. This CDR3 region has 15 residues. The junction had 2 bases not matched to a gene; V was cut back by 0 bases and J by 2 bases. Germline assignment: CDR1 GTSNPN and CDR2 SVGIG (reference sequence). Full variable domain (rest looked up from reference TRBV30 and TRBJ2-1): SQTIHQWPATLVQPVGSPLSLECTVEGTSNPNLYWYRQAAGRGLQLLFYSVGIGQISSEVPQNLSASRPQDRQFILSSKKLLLSDSGFYLCAWSVGTGTYNEQFFGPGTRLTVL.